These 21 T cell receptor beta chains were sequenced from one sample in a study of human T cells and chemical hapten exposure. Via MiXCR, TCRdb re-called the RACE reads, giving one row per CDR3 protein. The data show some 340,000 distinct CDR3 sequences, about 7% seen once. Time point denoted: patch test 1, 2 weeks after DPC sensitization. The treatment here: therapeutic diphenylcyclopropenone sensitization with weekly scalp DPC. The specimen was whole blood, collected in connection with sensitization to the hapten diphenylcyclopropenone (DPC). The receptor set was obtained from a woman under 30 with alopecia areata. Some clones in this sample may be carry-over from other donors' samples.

This chain's CDR3 is CASSLQVAHTDTQYF. CDR3 sequence (DNA): TGTGCCAGCAGTTTACAGGTCGCCCACACAGATACGCAGTATTTT. The chain links TRBV27 to TRBJ2-3; D is uncertain. The germline V gene encodes CDR1 MNHEY and CDR2 SMNVEV (reference sequence). The CDR3 has 15 amino acids. The V and J ends lost 2 bases and 2 bases respectively, with 11 bases between them.

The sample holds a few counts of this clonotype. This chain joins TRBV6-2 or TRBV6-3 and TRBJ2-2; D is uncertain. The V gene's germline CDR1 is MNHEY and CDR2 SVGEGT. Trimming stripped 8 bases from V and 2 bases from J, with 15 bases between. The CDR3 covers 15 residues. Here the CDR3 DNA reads TGTGCCAGCCACTTGGGGTCAGGAAACACCGGGGAGCTGTTTTTT. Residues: CASHLGSGNTGELFF.

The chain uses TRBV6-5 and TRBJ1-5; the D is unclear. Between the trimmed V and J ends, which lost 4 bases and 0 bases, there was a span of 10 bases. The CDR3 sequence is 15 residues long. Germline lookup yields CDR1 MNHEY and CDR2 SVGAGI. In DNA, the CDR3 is TGTGCCAGCAGTTTCTCAGTAAATAGCAATCAGCCCCAGCATTTT. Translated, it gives CASSFSVNSNQPQHF.

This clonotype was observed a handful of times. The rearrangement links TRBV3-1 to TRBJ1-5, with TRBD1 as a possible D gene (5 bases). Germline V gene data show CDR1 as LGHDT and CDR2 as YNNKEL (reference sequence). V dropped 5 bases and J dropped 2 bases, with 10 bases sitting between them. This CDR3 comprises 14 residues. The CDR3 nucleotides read TGTGCCAGCAGCAGGGGCAGGGGCAATCAGCCCCAGCATTTT. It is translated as CASSRGRGNQPQHF.

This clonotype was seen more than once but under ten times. DNA for the CDR3: TGTGCCAGCTCACCGACCTCTACGCGTTTCACAGATACGCAGTATTTT. It specifies CASSPTSTRFTDTQYF. The J gene is TRBJ2-3, the V gene TRBV18; D is unclear. Trimming shortened V by 3 bases and J by 2 bases, and 15 bases separated the two germline ends. The germline V gene encodes CDR1 KGHSH and CDR2 LQKENI. This CDR3 has 16 amino acids.

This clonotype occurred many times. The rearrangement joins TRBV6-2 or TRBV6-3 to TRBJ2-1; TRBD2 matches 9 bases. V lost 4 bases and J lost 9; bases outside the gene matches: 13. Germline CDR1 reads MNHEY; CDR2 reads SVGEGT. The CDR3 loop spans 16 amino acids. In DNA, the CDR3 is TGTGCCAGCAGTTCCCTCCGCGGGGGGGCGAGAGGTGAGCAGTTCTTC. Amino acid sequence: CASSSLRGGARGEQFF.

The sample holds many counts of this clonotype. In DNA, the CDR3 is TGTGCCAGCAGTTTAATGGCAGGAGGGGATCAGCCCCAGCATTTT. Amino acid sequence: CASSLMAGGDQPQHF. The gene calls are TRBV12-3 or TRBV12-4 and TRBJ1-5, with D perhaps TRBD1 (5 bases). Trimming shortened V by 2 bases and J by 5 bases, and 13 bases separated the two germline ends. This CDR3 has 15 residues.

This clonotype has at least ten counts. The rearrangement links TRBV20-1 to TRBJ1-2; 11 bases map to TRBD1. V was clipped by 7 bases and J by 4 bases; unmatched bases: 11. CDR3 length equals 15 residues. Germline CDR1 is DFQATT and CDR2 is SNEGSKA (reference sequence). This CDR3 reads CSVSAGTGGIYGYTF. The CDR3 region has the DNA TGCAGTGTTTCAGCCGGGACAGGGGGTATCTATGGCTACACCTTC.

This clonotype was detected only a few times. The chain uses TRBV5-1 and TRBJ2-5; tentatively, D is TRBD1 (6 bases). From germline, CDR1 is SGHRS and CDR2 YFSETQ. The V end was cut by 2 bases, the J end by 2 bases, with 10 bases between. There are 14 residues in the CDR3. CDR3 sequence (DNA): TGCGCCAGCAGCTTACAGGGTGGGCAAGAGACCCAGTACTTC. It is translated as CASSLQGGQETQYF.

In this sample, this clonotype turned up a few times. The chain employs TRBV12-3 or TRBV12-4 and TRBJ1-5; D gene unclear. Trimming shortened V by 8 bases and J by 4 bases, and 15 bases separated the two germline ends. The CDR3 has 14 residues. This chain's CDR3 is CASSGLSGNQPQHF. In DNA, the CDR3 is TGTGCCAGCTCAGGACTGAGTGGAAATCAGCCCCAGCATTTT.

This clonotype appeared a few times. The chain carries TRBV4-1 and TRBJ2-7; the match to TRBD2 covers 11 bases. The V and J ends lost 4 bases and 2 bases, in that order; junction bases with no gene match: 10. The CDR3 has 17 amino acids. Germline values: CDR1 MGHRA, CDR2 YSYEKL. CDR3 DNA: TGCGCCAGCAGCCGCCTACAACTAGCGGGGGAGACCTACGAGCAGTACTTC. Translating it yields CASSRLQLAGETYEQYF.

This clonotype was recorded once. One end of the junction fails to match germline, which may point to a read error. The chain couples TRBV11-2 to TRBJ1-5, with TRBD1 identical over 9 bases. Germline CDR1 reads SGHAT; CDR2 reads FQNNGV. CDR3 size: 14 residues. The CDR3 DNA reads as TGTGCCAGCAGCCTTACAGGGGGCAATCAGCCCCGGCATTTT. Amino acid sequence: CASSLTGGNQPRHF.

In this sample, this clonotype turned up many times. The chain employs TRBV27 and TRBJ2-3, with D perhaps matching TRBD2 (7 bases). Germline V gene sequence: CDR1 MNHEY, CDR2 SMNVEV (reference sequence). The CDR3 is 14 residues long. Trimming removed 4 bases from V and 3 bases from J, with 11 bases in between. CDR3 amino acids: CASSSEGGTDTQYF. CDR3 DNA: TGTGCCAGCAGTTCAGAGGGGGGGACAGATACGCAGTATTTT.

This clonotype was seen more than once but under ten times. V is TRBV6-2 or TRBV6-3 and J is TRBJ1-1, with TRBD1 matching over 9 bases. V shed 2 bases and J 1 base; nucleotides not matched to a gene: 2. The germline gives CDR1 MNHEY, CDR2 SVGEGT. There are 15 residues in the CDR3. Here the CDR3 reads CASSYGDRANTEAFF. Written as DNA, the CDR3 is TGTGCCAGCAGTTACGGGGACAGGGCGAACACTGAAGCTTTCTTT.

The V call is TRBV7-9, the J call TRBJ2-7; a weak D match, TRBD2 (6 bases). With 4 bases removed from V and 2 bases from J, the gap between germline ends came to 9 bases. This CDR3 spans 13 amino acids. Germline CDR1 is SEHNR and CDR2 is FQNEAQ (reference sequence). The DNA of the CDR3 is TGTGCCAGCAGCTCGGGAGAGACCTACGAGCAGTACTTC. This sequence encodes CASSSGETYEQYF.

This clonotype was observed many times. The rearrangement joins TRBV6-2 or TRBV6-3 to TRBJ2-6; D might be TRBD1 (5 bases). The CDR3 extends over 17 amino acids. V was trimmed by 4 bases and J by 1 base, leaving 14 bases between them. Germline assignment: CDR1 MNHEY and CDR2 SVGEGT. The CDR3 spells CASSSPGKGSGANVLTF. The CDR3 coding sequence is TGTGCCAGCAGTTCGCCGGGCAAGGGGTCTGGGGCCAACGTCCTGACTTTC.

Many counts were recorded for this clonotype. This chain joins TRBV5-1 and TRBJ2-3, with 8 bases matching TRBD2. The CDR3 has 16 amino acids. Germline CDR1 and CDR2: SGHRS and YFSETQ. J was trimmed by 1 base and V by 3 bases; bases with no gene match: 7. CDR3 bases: TGCGCCAGCAGCTCCCCTGGACTAGCCCGCACAGATACGCAGTATTTT. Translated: CASSSPGLARTDTQYF.

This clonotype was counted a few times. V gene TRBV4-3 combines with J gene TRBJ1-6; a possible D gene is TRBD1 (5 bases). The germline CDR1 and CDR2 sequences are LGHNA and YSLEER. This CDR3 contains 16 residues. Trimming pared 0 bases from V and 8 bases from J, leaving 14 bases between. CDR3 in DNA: TGCGCCAGCAGCCAAGATTCCGCGGCAGGGTATTCACCCCTCCACTTT. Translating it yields CASSQDSAAGYSPLHF.

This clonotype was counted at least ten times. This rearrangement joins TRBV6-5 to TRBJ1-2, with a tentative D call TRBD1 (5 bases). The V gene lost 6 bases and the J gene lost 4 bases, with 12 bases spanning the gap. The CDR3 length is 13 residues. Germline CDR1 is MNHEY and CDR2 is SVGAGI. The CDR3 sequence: CASRSQGSYGYTF. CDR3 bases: TGTGCCAGCAGATCTCAGGGCTCCTATGGCTACACCTTC.

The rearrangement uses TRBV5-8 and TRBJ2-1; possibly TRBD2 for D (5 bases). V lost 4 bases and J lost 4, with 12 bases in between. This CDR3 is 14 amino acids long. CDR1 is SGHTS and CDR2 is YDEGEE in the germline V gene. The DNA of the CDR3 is TGTGCCAGCAGCCCTCTTTCGGGGTACAATGAGCAGTTCTTC. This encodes CASSPLSGYNEQFF.

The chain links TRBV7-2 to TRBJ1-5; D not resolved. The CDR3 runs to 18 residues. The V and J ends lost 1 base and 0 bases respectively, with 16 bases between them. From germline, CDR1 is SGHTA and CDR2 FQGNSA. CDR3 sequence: CASSLVSGGADSNQPQHF. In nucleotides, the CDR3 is TGTGCCAGCAGCTTAGTGTCGGGCGGAGCTGATAGCAATCAGCCCCAGCATTTT.